This TCR beta chain was profiled in a study of OX40 agonist ivuxolimab in advanced cancers. The overall study: Each dose-escalation patient presented with hepatocellular carcinoma, melanoma, renal cell or head and neck cancer.

This CDR3 has 14 residues. Trimming removed 4 bases from V and 5 bases from J; junction bases left unmatched: 4. CDR1 is MDHEN and CDR2 is SYDVKM in the germline V gene. Profiled with immunoSEQ multiplex PCR; TCRdb holds only in-frame clones, not every one. This table has tens of thousands of clones, roughly 80% appearing once. The origin of this receptor is an adult with an advanced solid tumor such as melanoma, head and neck, liver or kidney cancer. The chain combines TRBV28 with TRBJ2-2; 7 bases line up with TRBD1. This sample comprised CD4+ or CD8+ T cells sorted from blood, obtained in a trial of the OX40 agonist ivuxolimab. This CDR3 reads CASSSLTGTGELFF. CDR3 sequence (DNA): TGTGCCAGCAGTTCCCTGACAGGGACCGGGGAGCTGTTTTTT.